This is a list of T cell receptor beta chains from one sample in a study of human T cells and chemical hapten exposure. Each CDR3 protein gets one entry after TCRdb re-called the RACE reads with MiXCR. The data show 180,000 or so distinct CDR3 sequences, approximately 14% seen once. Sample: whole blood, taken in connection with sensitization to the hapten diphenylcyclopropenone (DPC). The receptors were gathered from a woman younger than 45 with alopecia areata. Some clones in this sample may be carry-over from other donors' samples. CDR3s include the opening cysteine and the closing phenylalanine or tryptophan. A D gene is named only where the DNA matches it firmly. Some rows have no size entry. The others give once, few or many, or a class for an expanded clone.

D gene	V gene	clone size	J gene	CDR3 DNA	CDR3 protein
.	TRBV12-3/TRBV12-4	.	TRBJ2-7	TGTGCCAGCAGCGCCCGGGGGCTAAACGAGCAGTACTTC	CASSARGLNEQYF
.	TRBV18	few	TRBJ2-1	TGTGCCAGCTCCCCACCGATGGGGGAGTACAATGAGCAGTTCTTC	CASSPPMGEYNEQFF
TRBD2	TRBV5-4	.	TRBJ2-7	TGTGCCAGCAGCTTGGGTAGAAGCGGGGGGACCCACGAGCAGTACTTC	CASSLGRSGGTHEQYF
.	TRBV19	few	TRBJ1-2	TGTGCCAGTTGTGGAGGACGTCAACTCTATGGCTACACCTTC	CASCGGRQLYGYTF
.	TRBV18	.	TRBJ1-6	TGTGCCAGCTCACCACCGATCAATAATTCACCCCTCCACTTT	CASSPPINNSPLHF
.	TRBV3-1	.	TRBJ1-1	TGTGCCAGCAGCCAAGACTTCATGAACACTGAAGCTTTCTTT	CASSQDFMNTEAFF
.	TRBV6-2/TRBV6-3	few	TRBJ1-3	TGTGCCAGCAATCAGGACGGCGCCTCTGGAAACACCATATATTTT	CASNQDGASGNTIYF
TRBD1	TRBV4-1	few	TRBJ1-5	TGCGCCAGCAGCCACAGACAGGGGGCAGGACAGCCCCAGCATTTT	CASSHRQGAGQPQHF
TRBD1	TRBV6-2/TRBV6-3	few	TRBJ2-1	TGTGCCAGCACTTTAACACGGACAGGGAATTACAATGAGCAGTTCTTC	CASTLTRTGNYNEQFF
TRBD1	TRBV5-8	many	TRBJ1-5	TGTGCCAGCAGCCCTGGACAGGGGTATAATCAGCCCCAGCATTTT	CASSPGQGYNQPQHF
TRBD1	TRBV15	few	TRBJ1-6	TGTGCCACCAGCAGTGAGATCACAGGGGCGAGTTCACCCCTCCACTTT	CATSSEITGASSPLHF
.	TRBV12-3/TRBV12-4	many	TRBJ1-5	TGTGCCAGCACCTCTACAGGCCCTCAGCCCCAGCATTTT	CASTSTGPQPQHF
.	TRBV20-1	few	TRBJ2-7	TGCAGTGCTTTCCGGGACTCTCCAGCCGAGCAGTACTTC	CSAFRDSPAEQYF
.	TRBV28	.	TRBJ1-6	TGTGCCAGCAGTTTACCGGGGAATTCACCCCTCCACTTT	CASSLPGNSPLHF
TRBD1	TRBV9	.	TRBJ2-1	TGTGCCAGCAGCGTACAGGGGGCGCGATACAATGAGCAGTTCTTC	CASSVQGARYNEQFF
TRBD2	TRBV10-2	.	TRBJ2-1	TGCGCCAGCAATTCCGGAGTAGCGGGAGGGCGGGGTGAGCAGTTCTTC	CASNSGVAGGRGEQFF
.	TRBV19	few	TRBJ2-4	TGTGCCAGTAGTATCGACCAAGCCAAAAACATTCAGTACTTC	CASSIDQAKNIQYF
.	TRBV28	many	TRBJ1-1	TGTGCCAGCACCGGGGGAGCCGGGGACCGCTATGAAGCTTTCTTT	CASTGGAGDRYEAFF
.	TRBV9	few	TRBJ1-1	TGTGCCAGCAGCGTAGGGGTGACAGGTATGAACACTGAAGCTTTCTTT	CASSVGVTGMNTEAFF
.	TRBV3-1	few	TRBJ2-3	TGTGCCAGCAGCCAAATTAATACGCAGTATTTT	CASSQINTQYF